This T cell receptor beta chain originates from a study of response to subunit inactivated influenza vaccine. Broader study findings: The authors proposed limited new T cell recruitment per seasonal influenza vaccination.

Comment on this clonotype: Its antigen is as yet unknown.

The CDR3 totals 16 residues. From germline, CDR1 is PRHDT and CDR2 FYEKMQ (reference sequence). Trimming stripped 1 base from V and 0 bases from J, with 13 bases between. TCRdb processed the RT-PCR reads anew with MiXCR; each CDR3 protein has one entry. The data contain around 500,000 distinct CDR3 sequences, approximately 9.9% of them seen just once; the ten biggest clones take up 9.5% to 15%. The sequence was obtained from a man aged 45-65 years who received an inactivated influenza vaccine. Material: PBMCs from blood, obtained roughly 6 weeks after vaccination. The chain uses TRBV13 and TRBJ2-7; D remains unclear. The CDR3 DNA reads TGTGCCAGCAGCTTAGAGTCTTTTGGGCCCTCCTACGAGCAGTACTTC. Translation gives CASSLESFGPSYEQYF.